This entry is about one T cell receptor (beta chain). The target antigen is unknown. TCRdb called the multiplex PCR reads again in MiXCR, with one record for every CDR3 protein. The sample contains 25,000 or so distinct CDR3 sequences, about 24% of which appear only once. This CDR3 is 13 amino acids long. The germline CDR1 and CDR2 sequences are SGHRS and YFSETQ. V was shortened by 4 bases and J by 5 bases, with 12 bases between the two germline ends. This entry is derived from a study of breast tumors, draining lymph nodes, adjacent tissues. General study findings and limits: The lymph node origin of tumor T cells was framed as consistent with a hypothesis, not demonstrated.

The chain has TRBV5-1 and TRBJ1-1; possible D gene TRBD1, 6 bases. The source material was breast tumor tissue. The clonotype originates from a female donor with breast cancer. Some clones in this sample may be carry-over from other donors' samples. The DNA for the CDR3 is TGCGCCAGCAGCGCACAGGGTGCGACTGAAGCTTTCTTT. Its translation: CASSAQGATEAFF.